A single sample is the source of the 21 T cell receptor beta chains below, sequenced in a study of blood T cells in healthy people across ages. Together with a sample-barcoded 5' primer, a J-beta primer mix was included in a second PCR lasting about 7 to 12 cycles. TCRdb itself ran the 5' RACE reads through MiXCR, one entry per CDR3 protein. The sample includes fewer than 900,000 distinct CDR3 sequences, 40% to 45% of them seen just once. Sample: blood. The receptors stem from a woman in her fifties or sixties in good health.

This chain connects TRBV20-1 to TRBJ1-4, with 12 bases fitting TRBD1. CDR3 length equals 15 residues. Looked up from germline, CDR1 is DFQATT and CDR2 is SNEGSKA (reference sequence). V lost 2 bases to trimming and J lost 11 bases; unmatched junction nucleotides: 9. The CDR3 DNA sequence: TGCAGTGCTAGACCTGGGACAGGGGGCGCGGGGAAACTGTTTTTT. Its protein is CSARPGTGGAGKLFF.

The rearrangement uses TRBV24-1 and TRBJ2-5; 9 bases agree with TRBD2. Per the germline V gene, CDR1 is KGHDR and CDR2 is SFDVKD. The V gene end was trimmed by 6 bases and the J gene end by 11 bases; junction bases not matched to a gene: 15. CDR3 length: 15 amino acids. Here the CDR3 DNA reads TGTGCCACCAGTCCTGGACTAGCGACGTACAATGAGCAGTACTTC. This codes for CATSPGLATYNEQYF.

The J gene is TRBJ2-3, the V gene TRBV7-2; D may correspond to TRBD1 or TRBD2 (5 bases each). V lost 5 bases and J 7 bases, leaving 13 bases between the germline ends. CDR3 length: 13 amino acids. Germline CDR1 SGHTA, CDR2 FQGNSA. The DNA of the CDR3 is TGTGCCAGCAGCAGGGGACCCCGGTATACGCAGTATTTT. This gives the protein CASSRGPRYTQYF.

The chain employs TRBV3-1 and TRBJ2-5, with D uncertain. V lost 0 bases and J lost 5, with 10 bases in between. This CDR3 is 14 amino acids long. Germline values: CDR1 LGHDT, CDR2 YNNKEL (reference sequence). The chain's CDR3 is CASSQDRLRETQYF. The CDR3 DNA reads TGTGCCAGCAGCCAAGATAGATTACGGGAGACCCAGTACTTC.

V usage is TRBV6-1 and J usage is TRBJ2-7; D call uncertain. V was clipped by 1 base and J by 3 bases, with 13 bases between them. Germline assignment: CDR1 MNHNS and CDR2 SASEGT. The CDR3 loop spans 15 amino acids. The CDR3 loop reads CASSEGSNAIYEQYF. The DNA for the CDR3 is TGTGCCAGCAGTGAAGGGTCCAATGCTATCTACGAGCAGTACTTC.

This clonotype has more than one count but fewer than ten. CDR3 DNA sequence: TGTGCCAGCAGAACGTACAGGGAGACCTACGAGCAGTACTTC. This sequence encodes CASRTYRETYEQYF. This sequence joins TRBV6-2 or TRBV6-3 and TRBJ2-7; D is perhaps TRBD1 (6 bases). The length of the CDR3 is 14 residues. Germline V CDR1 and CDR2: MNHEY, SVGEGT. Trimming shortened V by 6 bases and J by 2 bases, and 14 bases separated the two germline ends.

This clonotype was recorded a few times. The CDR3: CASSSTGTGAHEQYF. In DNA form, the CDR3 reads TGTGCCAGCAGCTCGACCGGGACAGGAGCCCACGAGCAGTACTTC. The rearrangement uses TRBV7-3 and TRBJ2-7, with 8 positions matching TRBD1. The CDR3 is 15 residues long. Germline loops: CDR1 SGHTA, CDR2 FQGTGA. The junction had 10 bases not matched to a gene; V was cut back by 4 bases and J by 5 bases.

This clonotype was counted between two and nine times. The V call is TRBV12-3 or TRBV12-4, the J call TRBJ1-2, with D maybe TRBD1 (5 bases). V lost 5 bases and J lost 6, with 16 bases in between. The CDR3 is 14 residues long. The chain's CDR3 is CASSTLGGVDGYTF. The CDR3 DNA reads TGTGCCAGCAGTACACTGGGGGGGGTCGATGGCTACACCTTC.

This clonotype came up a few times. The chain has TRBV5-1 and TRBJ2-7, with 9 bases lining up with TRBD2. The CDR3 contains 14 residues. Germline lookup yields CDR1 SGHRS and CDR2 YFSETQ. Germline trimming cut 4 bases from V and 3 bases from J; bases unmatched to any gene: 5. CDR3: CASSPGTSHYEQYF. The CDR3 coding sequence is TGCGCCAGCAGCCCAGGGACTAGCCACTACGAGCAGTACTTC.

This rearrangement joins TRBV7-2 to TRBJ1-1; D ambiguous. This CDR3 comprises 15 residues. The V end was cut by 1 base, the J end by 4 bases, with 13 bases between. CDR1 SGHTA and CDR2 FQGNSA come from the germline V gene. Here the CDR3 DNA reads TGTGCCAGCAGCTTAGTTGAAGGCCTAGGCACTGAAGCTTTCTTT. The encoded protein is CASSLVEGLGTEAFF.

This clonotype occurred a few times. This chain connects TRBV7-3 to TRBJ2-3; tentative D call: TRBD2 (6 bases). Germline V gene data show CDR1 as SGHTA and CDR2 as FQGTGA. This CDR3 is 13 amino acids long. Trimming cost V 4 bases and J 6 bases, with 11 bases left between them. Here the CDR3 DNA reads TGTGCCAGCAGCTCCGGGGGACCGGATACGCAGTATTTT. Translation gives CASSSGGPDTQYF.

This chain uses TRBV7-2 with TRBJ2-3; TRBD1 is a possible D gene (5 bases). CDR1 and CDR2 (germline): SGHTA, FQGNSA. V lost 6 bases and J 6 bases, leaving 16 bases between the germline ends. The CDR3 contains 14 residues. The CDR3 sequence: CASRSARVVDTQYF. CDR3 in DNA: TGTGCCAGCAGATCAGCCAGGGTAGTGGATACGCAGTATTTT.

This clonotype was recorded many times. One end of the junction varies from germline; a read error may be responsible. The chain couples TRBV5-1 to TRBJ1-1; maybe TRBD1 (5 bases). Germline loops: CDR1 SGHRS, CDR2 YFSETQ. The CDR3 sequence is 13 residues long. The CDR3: CASSSGGGTEAFF. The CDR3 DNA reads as TGTGCCAGCAGTTCGGGGGGAGGCACTGAAGCTTTCTTT. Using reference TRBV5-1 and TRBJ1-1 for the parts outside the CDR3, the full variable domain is KAGVTQTPRYLIKTRGQQVTLSCSPISGHRSVSWYQQTPGQGLQFLFEYFSETQRNKGNFPGRFSGRQFSNSRSEMNVSTLELGDSALYLCASSSGGGTEAFFGQGTRLTVV.

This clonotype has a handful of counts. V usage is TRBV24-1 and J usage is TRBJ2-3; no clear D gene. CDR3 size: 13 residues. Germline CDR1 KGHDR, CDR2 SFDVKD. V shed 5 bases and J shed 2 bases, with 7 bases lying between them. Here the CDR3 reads CATSVRYTDTQYF. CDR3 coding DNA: TGTGCCACCAGTGTGCGTTACACAGATACGCAGTATTTT.

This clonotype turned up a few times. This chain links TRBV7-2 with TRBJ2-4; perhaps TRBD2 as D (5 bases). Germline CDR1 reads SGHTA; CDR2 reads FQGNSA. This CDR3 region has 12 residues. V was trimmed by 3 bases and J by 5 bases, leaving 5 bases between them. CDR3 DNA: TGTGCCAGCAGCTTGGAGGAAAACATTCAGTACTTC. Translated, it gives CASSLEENIQYF.

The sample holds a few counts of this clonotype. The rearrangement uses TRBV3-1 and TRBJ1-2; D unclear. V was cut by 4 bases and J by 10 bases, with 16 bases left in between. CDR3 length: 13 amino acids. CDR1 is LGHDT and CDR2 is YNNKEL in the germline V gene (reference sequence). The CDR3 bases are TGTGCCAGCAGCCCCACCGCGAACTCTGACTACACCTTC. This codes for CASSPTANSDYTF.

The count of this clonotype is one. CDR3 protein: CASSVGSAADEQFF. In DNA form, the CDR3 reads TGCGCCAGCAGCGTAGGATCCGCCGCGGATGAGCAGTTCTTC. The genes are TRBV5-1 and TRBJ2-1; D not resolved. This CDR3 comprises 14 residues. CDR1 is SGHRS, CDR2 YFSETQ, per germline. V shed 4 bases and J shed 8 bases, with 16 bases lying between them.

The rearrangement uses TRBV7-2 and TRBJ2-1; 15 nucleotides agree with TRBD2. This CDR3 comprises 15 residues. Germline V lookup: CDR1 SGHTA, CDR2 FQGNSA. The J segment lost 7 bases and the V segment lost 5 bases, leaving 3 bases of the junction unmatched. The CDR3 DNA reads TGTGCCAGCAGCCACGGACTAGCGGGAGGGAATGAGCAGTTCTTC. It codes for CASSHGLAGGNEQFF.

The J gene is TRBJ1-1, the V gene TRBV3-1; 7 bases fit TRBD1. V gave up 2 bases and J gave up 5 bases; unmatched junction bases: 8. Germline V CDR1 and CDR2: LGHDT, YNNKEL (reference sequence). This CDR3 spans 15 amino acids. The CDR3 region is CASSQPLPQGTEAFF. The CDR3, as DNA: TGTGCCAGCAGCCAACCCTTACCACAGGGGACTGAAGCTTTCTTT.

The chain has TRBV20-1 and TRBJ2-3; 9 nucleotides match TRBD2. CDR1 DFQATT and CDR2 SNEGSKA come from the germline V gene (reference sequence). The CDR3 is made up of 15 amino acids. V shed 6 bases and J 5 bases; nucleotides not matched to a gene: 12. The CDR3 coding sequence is TGCAGTGCCCAAGGGGTTAGCGGGAGTGGAGATACGCAGTATTTT. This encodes CSAQGVSGSGDTQYF.

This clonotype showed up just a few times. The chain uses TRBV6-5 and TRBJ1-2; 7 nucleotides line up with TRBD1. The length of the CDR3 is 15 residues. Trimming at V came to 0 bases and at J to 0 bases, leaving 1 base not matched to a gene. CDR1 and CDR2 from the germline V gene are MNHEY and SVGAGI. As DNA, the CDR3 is TGTGCCAGCAGTTACTCGGGGACAGCTAACTATGGCTACACCTTC. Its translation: CASSYSGTANYGYTF.